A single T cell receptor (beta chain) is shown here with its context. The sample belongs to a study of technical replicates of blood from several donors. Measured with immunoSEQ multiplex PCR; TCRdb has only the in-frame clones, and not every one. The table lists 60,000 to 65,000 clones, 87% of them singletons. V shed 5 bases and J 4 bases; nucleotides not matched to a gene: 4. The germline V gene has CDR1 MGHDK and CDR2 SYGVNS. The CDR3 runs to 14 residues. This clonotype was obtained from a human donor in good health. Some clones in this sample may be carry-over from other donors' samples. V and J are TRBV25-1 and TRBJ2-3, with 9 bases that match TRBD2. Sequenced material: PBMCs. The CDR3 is CASSRGGAADTQYF. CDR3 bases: TGTGCCAGCAGTCGCGGGGGGGCCGCAGATACGCAGTATTTT.